This TCR beta chain was retrieved from a study of shared clonotypes between healthy human individuals. TCRdb's table, derived via immunoSEQ multiplex PCR, lists solely in-frame clones and lacks some. Of 500,000 or so clones in the sample, 95% to 97% are singletons; the top ten hold about 0.06%. Germline lookup yields CDR1 SGHAT and CDR2 FQNNGV. This CDR3 has 14 residues. V lost 5 bases to trimming and J lost 2 bases, with 10 bases between them. The TCR comes from a woman aged 25 to 45 in good health. This chain uses TRBV11-2 with TRBJ2-1; the D is unclear. Material for sequencing was naive CD4+ T cells sorted from blood. The subset here: CD45RA+ positively selected. This CDR3 reads CASSNQPTYNEQFF. In nucleotides, the CDR3 is TGTGCCAGCAGCAATCAGCCGACCTACAATGAGCAGTTCTTC.